The 20 T cell receptor beta chains below were found in one sample sequenced in a study of cytomegalovirus exposure and HLA in healthy donors. The PCR used 60 Vbeta and 13 Jbeta primers. TCRdb's table, derived via immunoSEQ multiplex PCR, lists solely in-frame clones and lacks some. This table has 73,000 or so clones, roughly 79% appearing once. The sequencing sample was made of PBMCs. Receptors originate from a man between 45 and 60 years old in good health and CMV-seronegative.

The chain combines TRBV7-2 with TRBJ1-2, with TRBD1 identical over 7 bases. V gave up 5 bases and J gave up 8 bases; unmatched junction bases: 14. Germline-derived CDR1 and CDR2 are SGHTA and FQGNSA. The CDR3 covers 15 residues. CDR3 sequence: CASSTSGTAFGGYTF. The CDR3 nucleotides are TGTGCCAGCAGCACGTCCGGGACAGCATTCGGGGGCTACACCTTC.

For the CDR3, the DNA is TGTGCCAGCAGCTTGGGACTACTAGCGGGAGGCATCGGGGAGCTGTTTTTT. Translation gives CASSLGLLAGGIGELFF. The chain links TRBV5-8 to TRBJ2-2, with 12 bases matching TRBD2. Germline-derived CDR1 and CDR2 are SGHTS and YDEGEE. The CDR3 is made up of 17 amino acids. Trimming took 0 bases from V and 7 from J; bases not matched to a gene: 7.

This clone was recorded a few times. This chain links TRBV10-3 with TRBJ1-1; D gene uncertain. Germline V gives CDR1 ENHRY, CDR2 SYGVKD. Trimming shortened V by 2 bases and J by 3 bases, and 7 bases separated the two germline ends. This CDR3 has 13 amino acids. The CDR3 loop reads CAISESQYTEAFF. The DNA of the CDR3 is TGTGCCATCAGTGAGAGTCAGTACACTGAAGCTTTCTTT.

This CDR3 reads CASSSVGGTEKLFF. The CDR3 nucleotides are TGCGCCAGCAGCTCCGTTGGAGGGACGGAAAAACTGTTTTTT. The V and J genes are TRBV5-1 and TRBJ1-4; a possible D gene is TRBD1 (5 bases). This CDR3 comprises 14 residues. Germline assignment: CDR1 SGHRS and CDR2 YFSETQ. The germline V and J ends were trimmed by 3 bases and 8 bases, with 14 bases remaining between them. Full variable domain (remainder filled in from reference TRBV5-1 and TRBJ1-4): KAGVTQTPRYLIKTRGQQVTLSCSPISGHRSVSWYQQTPGQGLQFLFEYFSETQRNKGNFPGRFSGRQFSNSRSEMNVSTLELGDSALYLCASSSVGGTEKLFFGSGTQLSVL.

V and J are TRBV18 and TRBJ1-2; unclear D gene. V was trimmed by 5 bases and J by 5 bases, leaving 6 bases between them. The CDR3 contains 11 residues. CDR1 and CDR2 from the germline V gene are KGHSH and LQKENI. CDR3 protein: CASSGEYGYTF. The CDR3 DNA reads TGTGCCAGCTCAGGGGAGTATGGCTACACCTTC.

This clone appeared a few times. This sequence joins TRBV5-6 and TRBJ1-4; D gene unclear. The CDR3 loop spans 13 amino acids. The germline V and J ends were trimmed by 2 bases and 1 base, with 3 bases remaining between them. Germline V CDR1 and CDR2: SGHDT, YYEEEE. This chain's CDR3 is CASSFLTNEKLFF. The CDR3 DNA reads TGTGCCAGCAGCTTCCTAACTAATGAAAAACTGTTTTTT. Full variable domain (outside the CDR3, taken from reference TRBV5-6 and TRBJ1-4): DAGVTQSPTHLIKTRGQQVTLRCSPKSGHDTVSWYQQALGQGPQFIFQYYEEEERQRGNFPDRFSGHQFPNYSSELNVNALLLGDSALYLCASSFLTNEKLFFGSGTQLSVL.

The chain links TRBV29-1 to TRBJ1-2; 9 bases are a match to TRBD1. Germline V gene sequence: CDR1 SQVTM, CDR2 ANQGSEA. V lost 7 bases and J lost 1; bases outside the gene matches: 10. The CDR3 length is 15 residues. Written as DNA, the CDR3 is TGCAGCGCCGGGACAGGGCCTCCCTTTAACTATGGCTACACCTTC. Residues: CSAGTGPPFNYGYTF. The full variable domain, completed using reference TRBV29-1 and TRBJ1-2, is SAVISQKPSRDICQRGTSLTIQCQVDSQVTMMFWYRQQPGQSLTLIATANQGSEATYESGFVIDKFPISRPNLTFSTLTVSNMSPEDSSIYLCSAGTGPPFNYGYTFGSGTRLTVV.

This chain joins TRBV11-2 and TRBJ1-3; D is unclear. This CDR3 has 14 amino acids. V lost 5 bases to trimming and J lost 4 bases, with 12 bases between them. Germline V CDR1 and CDR2: SGHAT, FQNNGV. CDR3 protein: CASSPQPGGNTIYF. Written as DNA, the CDR3 is TGTGCCAGCAGCCCACAGCCTGGAGGAAACACCATATATTTT.

This chain uses TRBV19 with TRBJ2-1; 7 nucleotides agree with TRBD2. The junction had 9 bases not matched to a gene; V was cut back by 0 bases and J by 7 bases. This CDR3 has 16 residues. Germline CDR1 LNHDA, CDR2 SQIVND (reference sequence). The CDR3 DNA follows: TGTGCCAGTAGTATAGATGGGGGGGGAATAAGGAATGAGCAGTTCTTC. Translated, it gives CASSIDGGGIRNEQFF.

This clone was found a few times. The chain uses TRBV7-9 and TRBJ2-2, with 8 bases that match TRBD1. This CDR3 region has 16 residues. CDR1 and CDR2 (germline): SEHNR, FQNEAQ (reference sequence). Trimming at V came to 5 bases and at J to 4 bases, leaving 9 bases not matched to a gene. CDR3 sequence reads: CASSHPGGSVTGELFF. The CDR3 DNA reads TGTGCCAGCAGCCATCCAGGGGGCTCAGTCACCGGGGAGCTGTTTTTT.

This rearrangement joins TRBV15 to TRBJ2-7; D is unresolved. The V and J ends lost 3 bases and 3 bases respectively, with 18 bases between them. The germline CDR1 and CDR2 sequences are LNHNV and YYDKDF (reference sequence). The CDR3 totals 16 residues. The CDR3, as DNA: TGTGCCACCAGCAGTGGGCTAACAAATAAATACTACGAGCAGTACTTC. It specifies CATSSGLTNKYYEQYF. The variable domain in full, completed from reference TRBV15 and TRBJ2-7, reads DAMVIQNPRYQVTQFGKPVTLSCSQTLNHNVMYWYQQKSSQAPKLLFHYYDKDFNNEADTPDNFQSRRPNTSFCFLDIRSPGLGDTAMYLCATSSGLTNKYYEQYFGPGTRLTVT.

The chain couples TRBV30 to TRBJ2-1, with D possibly TRBD1 on 5 matching bases. Trimming removed 1 base at V and 6 bases at J, with 10 bases between. Germline V gene sequence: CDR1 GTSNPN, CDR2 SVGIG (reference sequence). The CDR3 covers 13 residues. CDR3 DNA: TGTGCCTGGAGTGATGGGGCTAGCAATGAGCAGTTCTTC. It translates to CAWSDGASNEQFF.

This clone occurred once. The rearrangement joins TRBV18 to TRBJ1-2, with D possibly TRBD1 on 6 matching bases. The germline V and J ends were trimmed by 6 bases and 6 bases, with 14 bases remaining between them. The V gene's germline CDR1 is KGHSH and CDR2 LQKENI. This CDR3 has 13 residues. CDR3 in DNA: TGTGCCAGCTCTCCCCGGGGGGCGGATGGCTACACCTTC. It translates to CASSPRGADGYTF.

The chain carries TRBV6-1 and TRBJ2-5, with a tentative D call TRBD2 (6 bases). V was pared by 3 bases and J by 4 bases, with 21 bases between. This CDR3 is built from 17 residues. Per germline, CDR1 MNHNS and CDR2 SASEGT. CDR3 in DNA: TGTGCCAGCAGTGATTTTGCGGGGTCGGCCCTCGGAGAGACCCAGTACTTC. This translates into CASSDFAGSALGETQYF.

The chain employs TRBV5-3 and TRBJ2-5; D is unresolved. TRBV5-3 is known as an ORF, though its function is uncertain. The CDR3 contains 17 residues. The ends were cut back, 0 bases at V and 0 bases at J, with 15 bases in the middle. CDR3 nucleotide sequence: TGTGCCAGAAGCTTGGAGAGGCGCAGTCTGTACCAAGAGACCCAGTACTTC. This encodes CARSLERRSLYQETQYF.

The gene calls are TRBV7-9 and TRBJ2-7; the D is unclear. There are 12 residues in the CDR3. CDR1 is SEHNR and CDR2 is FQNEAQ in the germline V gene (reference sequence). Trimming cost V 5 bases and J 5 bases, with 10 bases left between them. The CDR3 reads CASSRLTNEQYF. CDR3 sequence (DNA): TGTGCCAGCAGCCGTCTAACGAACGAGCAGTACTTC.

This sequence joins TRBV19 and TRBJ1-5, with 12 bases fitting TRBD1. The CDR3 contains 15 residues. Germline V lookup: CDR1 LNHDA, CDR2 SQIVND (reference sequence). V lost 6 bases and J lost 6; bases outside the gene matches: 6. The CDR3 protein is CASSPGQGASQPQHF. In nucleotides, the CDR3 is TGTGCCAGTAGCCCGGGACAGGGGGCGAGTCAGCCCCAGCATTTT.

The chain combines TRBV7-9 with TRBJ1-4; TRBD1 aligns across 8 bases. Germline values: CDR1 SEHNR, CDR2 FQNEAQ (reference sequence). The junction had 2 bases not matched to a gene; V was cut back by 3 bases and J by 5 bases. This CDR3 has 14 residues. The CDR3 nucleotides read TGTGCCAGCAGCTTCCGGACAGGGAATGAAAAACTGTTTTTT. Translating it yields CASSFRTGNEKLFF.

V is TRBV15 and J is TRBJ1-2; 9 positions agree with TRBD1. J gave up 7 bases and V 3 bases, and 6 bases lay outside the gene matches. Germline V gene data show CDR1 as LNHNV and CDR2 as YYDKDF (reference sequence). This CDR3 region has 14 residues. The CDR3 nucleotides read TGTGCCACCAGCAGCTTACAGGGGGCGGCTGGCTACACCTTC. The encoded protein is CATSSLQGAAGYTF.

This chain uses TRBV19 with TRBJ1-1; TRBD1 aligns across 9 bases. The CDR3 runs to 15 residues. Germline-derived CDR1 and CDR2 are LNHDA and SQIVND (reference sequence). V lost 4 bases, J lost 1 base, and 4 bases stayed unmatched. The CDR3 spells CASSTLTGGNTEAFF. DNA of the CDR3: TGTGCCAGTAGTACACTGACAGGGGGGAACACTGAAGCTTTCTTT.